This TCR beta chain was documented in a study of blood T cell repertoires in COVID-19. Study as a whole: Donors in the United States, Italy and Spain gave samples during acute or convalescent COVID-19. T cells, B-cell-depleted T cells, or PBMCs provided the cDNA or gDNA that served as material.

Original data processing: Quantification of nucleated cells was approximated via reference gene primer amplification. Clones were sequenced by immunoSEQ multiplex PCR, and TCRdb holds only the in-frame ones, with some missing. V and J calls and clone size are as listed in that table; D and trimming were resolved from the DNA. Of tens of thousands of clones in the sample, more than 75% are singletons; the top ten hold about 5%. This clone has only a few counts. The material sequenced was peripheral blood. The origin of this receptor is a human donor in a cohort sampled during active COVID-19.

The CDR3 DNA reads as TGTGCCAGCAGTGACGCGGGAGCCTACGAGCAGTACTTC. Translated, it gives CASSDAGAYEQYF. This chain joins TRBV2 and TRBJ2-7; 7 positions agree with TRBD2. The CDR3 sequence is 13 residues long. V was clipped by 3 bases and J by 2 bases; unmatched bases: 1. CDR1 is SNHLY and CDR2 is FYNNEI in the germline V gene.